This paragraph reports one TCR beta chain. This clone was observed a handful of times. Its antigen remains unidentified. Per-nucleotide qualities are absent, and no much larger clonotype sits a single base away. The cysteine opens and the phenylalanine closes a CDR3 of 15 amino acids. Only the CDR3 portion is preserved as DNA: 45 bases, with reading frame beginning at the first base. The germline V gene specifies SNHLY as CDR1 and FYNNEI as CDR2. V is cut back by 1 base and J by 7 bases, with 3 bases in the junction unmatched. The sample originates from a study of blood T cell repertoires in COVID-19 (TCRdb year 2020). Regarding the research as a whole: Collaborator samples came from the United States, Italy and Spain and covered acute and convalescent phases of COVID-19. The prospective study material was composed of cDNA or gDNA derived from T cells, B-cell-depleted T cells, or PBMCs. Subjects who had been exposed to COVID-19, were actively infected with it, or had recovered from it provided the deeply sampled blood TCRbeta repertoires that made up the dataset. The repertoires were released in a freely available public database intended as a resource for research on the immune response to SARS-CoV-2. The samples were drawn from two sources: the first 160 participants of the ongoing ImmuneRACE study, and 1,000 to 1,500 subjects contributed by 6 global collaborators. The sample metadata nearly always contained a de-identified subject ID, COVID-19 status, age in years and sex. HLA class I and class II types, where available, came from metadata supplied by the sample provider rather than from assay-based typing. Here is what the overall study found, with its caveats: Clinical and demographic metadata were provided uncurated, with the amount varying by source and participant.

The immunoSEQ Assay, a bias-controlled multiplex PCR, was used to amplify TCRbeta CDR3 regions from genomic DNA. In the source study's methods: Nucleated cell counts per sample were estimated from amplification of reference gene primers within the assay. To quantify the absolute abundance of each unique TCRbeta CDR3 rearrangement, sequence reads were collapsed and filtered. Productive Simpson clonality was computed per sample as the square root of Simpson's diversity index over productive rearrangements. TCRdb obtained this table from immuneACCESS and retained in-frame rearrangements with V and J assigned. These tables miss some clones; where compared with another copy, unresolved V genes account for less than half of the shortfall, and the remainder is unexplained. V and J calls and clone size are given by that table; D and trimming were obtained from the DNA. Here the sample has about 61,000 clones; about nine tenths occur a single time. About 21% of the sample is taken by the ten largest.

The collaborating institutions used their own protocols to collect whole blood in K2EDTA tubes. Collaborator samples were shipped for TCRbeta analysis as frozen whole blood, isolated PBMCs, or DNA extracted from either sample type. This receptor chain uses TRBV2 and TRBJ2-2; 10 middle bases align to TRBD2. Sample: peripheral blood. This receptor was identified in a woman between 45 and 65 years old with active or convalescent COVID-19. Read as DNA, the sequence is TGTGCCAGCAGTGAAGGGACTAGCGGAATCGGGGAGCTGTTTTTT. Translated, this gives CASSEGTSGIGELFF. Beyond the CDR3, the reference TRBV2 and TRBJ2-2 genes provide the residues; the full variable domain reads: EPEVTQTPSHQVTQMGQEVILRCVPISNHLYFYWYRQILGQKVEFLVSFYNNEISEKSEIFDDQFSVERPDGSNFTLKIRSTKLEDSAMYFCASSEGTSGIGELFFGEGSRLTVL.